This T cell receptor (beta chain) was sequenced during a study of T-cell memory formation after mild COVID-19. Across the study: The TCR clusters were mostly specific to one donor.

The CDR3 runs to 14 residues. From germline, CDR1 is MNHNY and CDR2 SVGAGI (reference sequence). Regarding the study as a whole: Chiefly within CM and EM were the contracting CD4+ clones; CD8+ ones were within EMRA.

Amplification by 5'RACE using constant-segment primers produced TCR alpha and TCR beta cDNA libraries that carried sample barcodes and UMIs. MiXCR, run by TCRdb on the 5' RACE reads, gives a single entry per CDR3 protein. The data hold some 350,000 distinct CDR3 sequences, with around 15% observed a single time. This clonotype was found a few times. Its specificity is not known. The junction departs from germline at one end; a sequencing error may be responsible. The chain combines TRBV6-6 with TRBJ1-1; no firm D call. The clonotype was recovered from a man younger than 30 who had mild COVID-19 (a few samples of this study predate the infection). Cell type and time point are not known. Sequenced sample: PBMCs or a T cell subset sorted from them (not recorded which). The CDR3 spells CASVRTRVNTEAFF. CDR3 in DNA: TGTGCCAGCGTGAGAACTCGGGTGAACACTGAGGCTTTCTTT.